These T cell receptor beta chains were read from a single sample in a study of beta chain features in type 1 diabetes. The assay was immunoSEQ multiplex PCR, and TCRdb's table has in-frame clones only and misses some. The top ten hold less than 0.035% of the sample, which has about 230,000 clones, around 10% seen once. Sequenced sample: naive CD4+ T cells from blood. These receptor sequences come from a woman between 18 and 29 years old in good health. Each CDR3 is given with its conserved first and last residue. Fields, in order: V gene, clone size, D gene, J gene, CDR3 protein, CDR3 DNA. D genes are given only for firm matches. Some rows have no size entry. The others give once, few or many, or a class for an expanded clone.

TRBV27	few	.	TRBJ1-2	CAPLGYSQAQGYGYTF	TGTGCCCCCCTTGGGTACAGCCAAGCCCAGGGCTATGGCTACACCTTC
TRBV4-1	few	.	TRBJ1-1	CASSPGGGDTEAFF	TGCGCCAGCAGCCCAGGAGGGGGGGACACTGAAGCTTTCTTT
TRBV7-7	few	.	TRBJ2-2	CASSIGEAGELFF	TGTGCTAGCAGCATAGGGGAGGCCGGGGAGCTGTTTTTT
TRBV7-9	few	.	TRBJ2-5	CASSLGVGLSMETQYF	TGTGCCAGCAGCTTAGGGGTCGGGTTATCTATGGAGACCCAGTACTTC
TRBV19	few	TRBD1	TRBJ2-4	CASSAPGQAKPSNIQYF	TGTGCCAGTAGCGCCCCGGGACAGGCGAAACCATCAAACATTCAGTACTTC
TRBV6-6	.	.	TRBJ2-7	CASRSGASVPEQYF	TGTGCCAGCAGATCCGGGGCTAGCGTTCCCGAGCAGTACTTC
TRBV5-1	.	TRBD1	TRBJ2-3	CASSLQGAGTDTQYF	TGCGCCAGCAGCTTACAGGGGGCCGGCACAGATACGCAGTATTTT
TRBV9	.	TRBD1	TRBJ1-2	CASTQGQPYGYTF	TGTGCCAGCACCCAGGGACAGCCCTATGGCTACACCTTC
TRBV2	.	TRBD2	TRBJ2-5	CASRIQREQETQYF	TGTGCCAGCAGAATACAGCGGGAGCAAGAGACCCAGTACTTC
TRBV30	.	.	TRBJ2-7	CAWSRARGRSPYEQYF	TGTGCCTGGAGTCGGGCAAGGGGTAGGTCCCCCTACGAGCAGTACTTC
TRBV28	.	.	TRBJ2-7	CASKPGLTYEQYF	TGTGCCAGTAAACCGGGACTCACCTACGAGCAGTACTTC
TRBV29-1	few	TRBD1	TRBJ2-5	CSIGTAQETQYF	TGCAGCATAGGGACAGCCCAAGAGACCCAGTACTTC
TRBV5-4	few	.	TRBJ1-2	CASSPPGFYGYTF	TGTGCCAGCAGCCCCCCGGGGTTCTATGGCTACACCTTC
TRBV2	few	.	TRBJ2-7	CASSVSREFDEQYF	TGTGCCAGCAGTGTCAGTCGGGAGTTTGACGAGCAGTACTTC
TRBV19	.	.	TRBJ2-2	CASSISGRNTGELFF	TGTGCCAGTAGTATATCAGGAAGGAACACCGGGGAGCTGTTTTTT
TRBV18	few	.	TRBJ2-7	CASSPLPGGYEQYF	TGTGCCAGCTCACCACTGCCCGGGGGCTACGAGCAGTACTTC
TRBV18	.	.	TRBJ1-1	CASSPPLYGNTEAFF	TGTGCCAGCTCACCACCGCTATACGGGAACACTGAAGCTTTCTTT
TRBV5-1	.	.	TRBJ2-2	CASSLGGLTTGELFF	TGCGCCAGCAGCTTGGGGGGACTGACTACCGGGGAGCTGTTTTTT
TRBV19	.	.	TRBJ2-2	CASSIVRVGTGELFF	TGTGCCAGTAGTATCGTGAGGGTTGGCACCGGGGAGCTGTTTTTT
TRBV2	.	TRBD1	TRBJ1-6	CASSVTGGQAYNSPLHF	TGTGCCAGCAGTGTTACAGGGGGTCAGGCCTATAATTCACCCCTCCACTTT
TRBV7-9	few	.	TRBJ2-1	CASSFGGTSSYNEQFF	TGTGCCAGCAGCTTCGGGGGAACTAGCTCCTACAATGAGCAGTTCTTC
TRBV19	few	TRBD1	TRBJ1-4	CASRGQGNLFF	TGTGCCAGTAGGGGACAGGGGAATCTGTTTTTT
TRBV2	.	.	TRBJ2-1	CASSADRSLNEQFF	TGTGCCAGCAGCGCTGACAGGTCTCTCAATGAGCAGTTCTTC
TRBV18	few	TRBD1	TRBJ1-3	CASSPPRGLGNTIYF	TGTGCCAGCTCACCACCGAGGGGGCTCGGAAACACCATATATTTT
TRBV10-3	few	.	TRBJ2-2	CAIHQGPTGELFF	TGTGCCATCCACCAGGGGCCCACCGGGGAGCTGTTTTTT
TRBV7-9	few	.	TRBJ2-7	CASSLRGKGTEQYF	TGTGCCAGCAGCTTAAGGGGAAAGGGAACCGAGCAGTACTTC
TRBV5-1	few	.	TRBJ1-1	CASSLYNMNTEAFF	TGCGCCAGCAGCTTGTACAACATGAACACTGAAGCTTTCTTT
TRBV9	few	TRBD2	TRBJ2-1	CASSLGTSGGAYNEQFF	TGTGCCAGCAGCCTTGGGACTAGCGGGGGGGCCTACAATGAGCAGTTCTTC
TRBV6-5	few	TRBD1	TRBJ2-7	CASTIGQGGEQYF	TGTGCCAGCACCATCGGACAGGGAGGCGAGCAGTACTTC
TRBV5-1	once	.	TRBJ2-5	CASSLGSGETQYF	TGCGCCAGCAGCTTAGGAAGCGGAGAGACCCAGTACTTC
TRBV6-1	.	TRBD1	TRBJ1-2	CASSGDRAEGYTF	TGTGCCAGCAGCGGAGACAGGGCTGAAGGCTACACCTTC
TRBV18	few	TRBD1	TRBJ1-2	CASSRDNSDRAHYGYTF	TGTGCCAGCTCACGGGATAACAGTGACAGGGCCCACTATGGCTACACCTTC
TRBV7-2	few	.	TRBJ2-3	CASSFGVGDTQYF	TGTGCCAGCAGCTTCGGGGTCGGGGATACGCAGTATTTT
TRBV5-1	.	.	TRBJ2-7	CASSPDGMYSYEQYF	TGCGCCAGCAGCCCCGACGGGATGTACTCCTACGAGCAGTACTTC
TRBV27	few	.	TRBJ1-1	CASSAQGRTEAFF	TGTGCCAGCAGTGCACAGGGTCGGACTGAAGCTTTCTTT
TRBV2	few	TRBD2	TRBJ2-1	CASSGAAGAHNEQFF	TGTGCCAGCAGTGGTGCAGCGGGGGCCCACAATGAGCAGTTCTTC
TRBV30	.	.	TRBJ1-2	CAWSSVNRVFYGYTF	TGTGCCTGGAGTAGTGTGAACCGGGTATTCTATGGCTACACCTTC
TRBV4-1	once	.	TRBJ1-5	CASRQTGEGNQPQHF	TGCGCCAGCAGACAGACAGGTGAAGGCAATCAGCCCCAGCATTTT
TRBV5-5	few	TRBD2	TRBJ2-2	CASSRGGTGELFF	TGTGCCAGCAGCCGCGGGGGCACCGGGGAGCTGTTTTTT
TRBV7-3	few	TRBD1	TRBJ2-7	CASSLNGGQGYFYEQYF	TGTGCCAGCAGCTTAAACGGGGGACAGGGGTATTTCTACGAGCAGTACTTC
TRBV7-8	.	TRBD1	TRBJ1-1	CASSFEQGATEAFF	TGTGCCAGCAGCTTTGAACAGGGGGCCACTGAAGCTTTCTTT
TRBV9	many	.	TRBJ2-1	CASSASLSSYNEQFF	TGTGCCAGCAGCGCCTCTCTGAGCTCCTACAATGAGCAGTTCTTC
TRBV5-4	few	TRBD2	TRBJ2-7	CASSLGLAGLAYEQYF	TGTGCCAGCAGCTTGGGACTAGCGGGACTCGCTTACGAGCAGTACTTC
TRBV2	.	.	TRBJ1-6	CASSERRGDNSPLHF	TGTGCCAGCAGTGAAAGACGTGGAGATAATTCACCCCTCCACTTT
TRBV19	.	TRBD2	TRBJ2-1	CASSVLAGEGSEQFF	TGTGCCAGTAGTGTACTAGCGGGAGAAGGTTCTGAGCAGTTCTTC
TRBV5-1	few	.	TRBJ1-4	CASSLGGTNEKLFF	TGCGCCAGCAGCTTAGGGGGAACTAATGAAAAACTGTTTTTT
TRBV30	.	TRBD1	TRBJ1-1	CARTGGRDTEAFF	TGTGCCCGGACAGGGGGCCGAGACACTGAAGCTTTCTTT
TRBV4-1	few	.	TRBJ2-1	CASSQQENSYNEQFF	TGCGCCAGCAGCCAACAGGAAAACTCCTACAATGAGCAGTTCTTC